The entry below gives a single T cell receptor (beta chain) sequence along with its context. This clonotype was seen once. The antigen it binds to is not known. No base-level quality is on record; no much larger clone is a single base apart. Weak support is all one read offers. These data come from a study (dated by TCRdb to between 2015 and 2016). Library preparation used RT-PCR. TCRdb shows the sequencer as Illumina MiSeq. Starting from the raw public reads, TCRdb applied fastp trimming at Q25, assembled clones with MiXCR and retained in-frame beta chains. CDR3 protein sequences are deduplicated, and each keeps its most common genes and DNA. The sample table contains fewer than 800,000 distinct CDR3 sequences; only one count was recorded for around 14% of them. Of the sample, just over 3.5% is held by the ten largest clones. V is shortened by 6 bases, J by 2 bases, and the region joining them spans 7 bases. CDR1 and CDR2 are drawn from the germline V gene (reference sequence): LGHDT, YNNKEL. The CDR3 measures 12 amino acids from cysteine to phenylalanine. The CDR3 DNA has 36 bases and is translated from base 1.

The V gene is TRBV3-1 and the J gene is TRBJ2-5; possibly the D gene is TRBD2, per 5 matching bases. Material for sequencing was memory CD4+ T cells from blood. This TCR was sampled from a female donor in good health, serving as a healthy control. The bases are TGTGCCAGCAGGAGGGTACAAGAGACCCAGTACTTC. Translation gives CASRRVQETQYF.